This TCR beta chain was sequenced in a study of CD8+ T cells in alopecia areata. Study-wide points: Scalp clonality decreased significantly with tofacitinib, and so did expanded CD8+ clones among the top 100.

In the case of this clone: The antigen is undetermined.

RNA, once extracted, was reverse transcribed into cDNA for use as the sequencing template. Measured with immunoSEQ multiplex PCR; TCRdb has only the in-frame clones, and not every one. The sample lists 130,000 or so clones, around 60% seen once, with approximately 5.1% in the top ten. Regarding treatment: oral pan-JAK inhibitor, 5-10 mg twice daily. The sequenced sample was CD4+ T cells sorted from blood, obtained at week 4, from a patient treated with tofacitinib. The clonotype was recovered from a human donor with alopecia areata.

The CDR3 bases are TGTGCCTGGACGGGACAGGGCGGAGGTTACTCCTACGAGCAGTACTTC. This sequence encodes CAWTGQGGGYSYEQYF. The chain joins TRBV30 to TRBJ2-7, with 9 positions matching TRBD1. V lost 4 bases to trimming and J lost 0 bases; unmatched junction nucleotides: 10. The CDR3 loop spans 16 amino acids. CDR1 is GTSNPN and CDR2 is SVGIG in the germline V gene (reference sequence).